These 30 T cell receptor beta chains share one sample of origin, sequenced in a study of cytomegalovirus exposure and HLA in healthy donors. Primers included in the PCR were 60 Vbeta and 13 Jbeta primers. Measured with immunoSEQ multiplex PCR; TCRdb has only the in-frame clones, and not every one. The data hold about 140,000 clones, with 82% observed a single time. Sequenced material: PBMCs. These receptors came from a man aged 25 to 40 in good health and CMV-seropositive.

This chain joins TRBV5-1 and TRBJ2-7, with 7 bases identical to TRBD2. The germline gives CDR1 SGHRS, CDR2 YFSETQ. The CDR3 spans 15 residues. Losses at the gene ends were 1 base for V and 3 bases for J; bases not matched to a gene: 7. The CDR3: CASSLSAGVNYEQYF. As DNA, the CDR3 is TGCGCCAGCAGCTTGTCTGCGGGAGTAAACTACGAGCAGTACTTC.

The CDR3 DNA reads TGTGCCAGCAGCTTGGCGGGGCCTAGCTCCTACAATGAGCAGTTCTTC. Protein product: CASSLAGPSSYNEQFF. The chain carries TRBV11-3 and TRBJ2-1, with D perhaps matching TRBD2 (6 bases). This CDR3 has 16 residues. Germline-derived CDR1 and CDR2 are SGHNT and YENEEA. V was trimmed by 3 bases and J by 0 bases, leaving 12 bases between them.

The V and J genes are TRBV10-3 and TRBJ2-7, with a possible D match to TRBD1 (6 bases). The ends were cut back, 6 bases at V and 3 bases at J, with 9 bases in the middle. This CDR3 is built from 12 residues. Looked up from germline, CDR1 is ENHRY and CDR2 is SYGVKD. The CDR3 reads CAISPQGYEQYF. As DNA, the CDR3 is TGTGCCATCAGCCCACAGGGCTACGAGCAGTACTTC.

Only one count was recorded for this clone. The gene calls are TRBV28 and TRBJ2-7; possible D gene TRBD1, 6 bases. V was shortened by 3 bases and J by 1 base, with 13 bases between the two germline ends. The germline V gene encodes CDR1 MDHEN and CDR2 SYDVKM. CDR3 length: 15 amino acids. The CDR3 sequence: CASSFVAGVSYEQYF. The CDR3 region has the DNA TGTGCCAGCAGTTTTGTGGCAGGGGTTTCCTACGAGCAGTACTTC.

This rearrangement joins TRBV6-6 to TRBJ2-3; D is undetermined. Germline V gene sequence: CDR1 MNHNY, CDR2 SVGAGI (reference sequence). Deletions cut 6 bases from V and 6 bases from J, with 7 bases between. The CDR3 contains 11 residues. CDR3 in DNA: TGTGCCAGCAGCAAACAGGATACGCAGTATTTT. Amino acid sequence: CASSKQDTQYF.

The chain is built from TRBV10-3 and TRBJ1-2, with TRBD1 matching over 9 bases. V gave up 5 bases and J gave up 2 bases; unmatched junction bases: 9. This CDR3 comprises 16 residues. Germline values: CDR1 ENHRY, CDR2 SYGVKD. The CDR3 is CAISMGTGIKNYGYTF. The CDR3 nucleotides read TGTGCCATCAGTATGGGGACAGGGATTAAGAACTATGGCTACACCTTC.

The V gene is TRBV28, the J gene TRBJ1-4; 8 nucleotides line up with TRBD1. The germline CDR1 and CDR2 sequences are MDHEN and SYDVKM. J lost 8 bases, V lost 5 bases, and 10 bases had no gene match. This CDR3 spans 15 amino acids. The CDR3 region has the DNA TGTGCCAGCAGTGAAGGCGGGACAGGAGGGGAAAAACTGTTTTTT. Translated, it gives CASSEGGTGGEKLFF.

This sequence joins TRBV25-1 and TRBJ1-6, with a tentative D call TRBD1 (5 bases). This CDR3 region has 15 residues. Germline V CDR1 and CDR2: MGHDK, SYGVNS. The V end lost 1 base, the J end lost 9 bases, and 13 bases lay between the germline ends. CDR3 in amino acids: CASSESRVGGSPLHF. In nucleotides, the CDR3 is TGTGCCAGCAGTGAATCGAGGGTGGGGGGTTCACCCCTCCACTTT.

This sequence joins TRBV18 and TRBJ2-7; 7 bases align to TRBD2. Trimming at V came to 3 bases and at J to 1 base, leaving 6 bases not matched to a gene. The CDR3 sequence is 15 residues long. Germline V gives CDR1 KGHSH, CDR2 LQKENI. DNA of the CDR3: TGTGCCAGCTCACCGGGAGGGCTCGTATCCTACGAGCAGTACTTC. This sequence encodes CASSPGGLVSYEQYF.

This clone was observed once. This chain connects TRBV7-6 to TRBJ1-1; TRBD1 matches at 7 bases. Germline V gives CDR1 SGHVS, CDR2 FNYEAQ. This CDR3 contains 13 residues. The V and J ends lost 5 bases and 3 bases, in that order; junction bases with no gene match: 3. The CDR3 nucleotides are TGTGCCAGCAGCCAGGGGGGTGACACTGAAGCTTTCTTT. Translation gives CASSQGGDTEAFF.

This clone showed up just a few times. The rearrangement joins TRBV6-6 to TRBJ1-6, with a possible D match to TRBD1 (5 bases). Germline loops: CDR1 MNHNY, CDR2 SVGAGI (reference sequence). This CDR3 region has 14 residues. Trimming removed 2 bases from V and 7 bases from J, with 9 bases in between. CDR3 loop: CASSYQGLNSPLHF. The CDR3 DNA reads as TGTGCCAGCAGTTACCAGGGCCTCAATTCACCCCTCCACTTT.

This chain joins TRBV11-2 and TRBJ2-7; possibly TRBD2 for D (7 bases). Trimming took off 5 bases at V and 9 bases at J, with 29 bases between the two ends. The germline CDR1 and CDR2 sequences are SGHAT and FQNNGV. This CDR3 has 17 amino acids. CDR3 nucleotide sequence: TGTGCCAGCAGCCCAATCGCATCCGGGCGGGGGCGCGGAGGGCAGTACTTC. Translated, it gives CASSPIASGRGRGGQYF.

This rearrangement joins TRBV7-9 to TRBJ2-2; 7 bases are shared with TRBD1. The CDR3 has 17 amino acids. CDR1 is SEHNR and CDR2 is FQNEAQ in the germline V gene (reference sequence). Trimming took 1 base from V and 4 from J; bases not matched to a gene: 9. The CDR3 DNA reads TGTGCCAGCAGCTTAGAGACAGGGTTTCGATTCACCGGGGAGCTGTTTTTT. It translates to CASSLETGFRFTGELFF.

V usage is TRBV28 and J usage is TRBJ2-1; 14 bases are shared with TRBD2. The V gene end was trimmed by 6 bases and the J gene end by 7 bases; junction bases not matched to a gene: 8. Germline values: CDR1 MDHEN, CDR2 SYDVKM. This CDR3 has 16 residues. The CDR3 sequence is CASRVPTSGRANEQFF. CDR3 sequence (DNA): TGTGCCAGCAGGGTTCCGACTAGCGGGAGGGCAAATGAGCAGTTCTTC.

The chain recombines TRBV6-1 with TRBJ1-2; D perhaps matches TRBD1 (6 bases). The CDR3 sequence is 15 residues long. The V end was cut by 3 bases, the J end by 0 bases, with 11 bases between. CDR1 MNHNS and CDR2 SASEGT come from the germline V gene. The CDR3 DNA reads TGTGCCAGCAGTGAGCGGGCAGGGGCTAACTATGGCTACACCTTC. Residues: CASSERAGANYGYTF.

This clone was seen more than once but under ten times. The V and J genes are TRBV30 and TRBJ1-4, with D possibly being TRBD1 (6 bases). The CDR3 is made up of 17 amino acids. The germline V and J ends were trimmed by 5 bases and 1 base, with 20 bases remaining between them. Germline values: CDR1 GTSNPN, CDR2 SVGIG (reference sequence). The CDR3 DNA sequence: TGTGCCTGGCGTAAACAGGGATTGCCTCGAACTAATGAAAAACTGTTTTTT. Protein: CAWRKQGLPRTNEKLFF.

This clone was observed a single time. The chain carries TRBV7-9 and TRBJ2-2; D call uncertain. Germline loops: CDR1 SEHNR, CDR2 FQNEAQ (reference sequence). The V gene lost 3 bases and the J gene lost 6 bases, with 8 bases spanning the gap. This CDR3 has 13 residues. CDR3 DNA: TGTGCCAGCAGCTTGGAGTATGCCGGGGAGCTGTTTTTT. Protein: CASSLEYAGELFF.

The chain links TRBV25-1 to TRBJ2-3; 9 bases agree with TRBD1. The germline gives CDR1 MGHDK, CDR2 SYGVNS. The CDR3 totals 16 residues. V dropped 5 bases and J dropped 0; count of bases not matched to a gene: 6. The CDR3 region is CASSYHGQGSTDTQYF. DNA for the CDR3: TGTGCCAGCAGTTACCACGGACAGGGGAGCACAGATACGCAGTATTTT.

The J gene is TRBJ2-1, the V gene TRBV18; no clear D. The CDR3 runs 14 residues. The ends were cut back, 2 bases at V and 2 bases at J, with 7 bases in the middle. Germline assignment: CDR1 KGHSH and CDR2 LQKENI. DNA of the CDR3: TGTGCCAGCTCACCAGTAGAGACCTACAATGAGCAGTTCTTC. Encoded protein: CASSPVETYNEQFF.

The chain couples TRBV21-1 to TRBJ1-6; the D call TRBD1 from the table was never checked on the DNA. TRBV21-1 is classified as a pseudogene. The CDR3 consists of 15 residues. Written as DNA, the CDR3 is TGTGCCAGCAGCAAATGGGACACCTATAATTCACCCCTCCACTTT. Translated: CASSKWDTYNSPLHF.

The chain recombines TRBV19 with TRBJ1-1; TRBD1 is a possible D gene (5 bases). The ends were cut back, 1 base at V and 5 bases at J, with 11 bases in the middle. Germline CDR1 and CDR2: LNHDA and SQIVND (reference sequence). The CDR3 contains 14 residues. The CDR3 loop is CASSIGQFGTEAFF. The CDR3, as DNA: TGTGCCAGTAGTATAGGACAGTTCGGGACTGAAGCTTTCTTT.

This chain joins TRBV5-1 and TRBJ1-1, with a tentative D call TRBD1 (5 bases). Germline V gives CDR1 SGHRS, CDR2 YFSETQ. Trimming shortened V by 3 bases and J by 5 bases, and 11 bases separated the two germline ends. CDR3 size: 13 residues. CDR3 protein: CASSSGGGTEAFF. CDR3 sequence (DNA): TGCGCCAGCAGCTCTGGGGGGGGGACTGAAGCTTTCTTT.

This clone was seen once. The V call is TRBV6-1, the J call TRBJ1-2; D is perhaps TRBD1 (6 bases). Trimming shortened V by 4 bases and J by 4 bases, and 13 bases separated the two germline ends. The CDR3 covers 14 residues. Germline CDR1 MNHNS, CDR2 SASEGT. The DNA for the CDR3 is TGTGCCAGCAGTGGACAGGCGGAGAGCTATGGCTACACCTTC. It specifies CASSGQAESYGYTF.

This chain uses TRBV5-4 with TRBJ2-1; D is uncertain. This CDR3 has 12 residues. V was clipped by 4 bases and J by 4 bases, with 6 bases between them. The germline gives CDR1 SGHNT, CDR2 YYREEE (reference sequence). The CDR3 sequence is CASSREYNEQFF. Written as DNA, the CDR3 is TGTGCCAGCAGCCGTGAGTACAATGAGCAGTTCTTC.

The chain uses TRBV30 and TRBJ2-7, with D uncertain. Per the germline V gene, CDR1 is GTSNPN and CDR2 is SVGIG (reference sequence). V lost 0 bases to trimming and J lost 2 bases, with 11 bases between them. The CDR3 runs 14 residues. The CDR3 nucleotides are TGTGCCTGGAGTGTACACAGTAACACCTACGAGCAGTACTTC. Its protein product is CAWSVHSNTYEQYF.

The CDR3 is CASSLSGTGRSYNEQFF. The CDR3 region has the DNA TGTGCCAGCAGTTTATCGGGAACCGGGAGGTCCTACAATGAGCAGTTCTTC. The chain is built from TRBV28 and TRBJ2-1; 7 bases match TRBD2. The CDR3 is 17 residues long. Germline values: CDR1 MDHEN, CDR2 SYDVKM. V gave up 1 base and J gave up 1 base; unmatched junction bases: 7.

The sample holds a few counts of this clone. The chain uses TRBV7-9 and TRBJ1-1; D is uncertain. V lost 4 bases and J lost 10, with 19 bases in between. CDR1 and CDR2 from the germline V gene are SEHNR and FQNEAQ (reference sequence). There are 14 residues in the CDR3. The CDR3 DNA follows: TGTGCCAGCAGCTGGAACAGCGCCCGGGAAGGAGCTTTCTTT. Its translation: CASSWNSAREGAFF. The entire variable domain, with the rest obtained from reference TRBV7-9 and TRBJ1-1, is as follows: DTGVSQNPRHKITKRGQNVTFRCDPISEHNRLYWYRQTLGQGPEFLTYFQNEAQLEKSRLLSDRFSAERPKGSFSTLEIQRTEQGDSAMYLCASSWNSAREGAFFGQGTRLTVV.

The chain links TRBV6-6 to TRBJ2-4; a weak D match, TRBD2 (5 bases). The germline V gene encodes CDR1 MNHNY and CDR2 SVGAGI (reference sequence). CDR3 length: 15 amino acids. V lost 6 bases and J lost 0, with 12 bases in between. The CDR3 is CASSGSGKAKNIQYF. DNA for the CDR3: TGTGCCAGCAGCGGTTCCGGGAAAGCCAAAAACATTCAGTACTTC.

The CDR3 nucleotides are TGTGCCAGCAGCTTAGCGCGGCAGCTTAACTATGGCTACACCTTC. This sequence encodes CASSLARQLNYGYTF. This sequence joins TRBV7-2 and TRBJ1-2; the D is unclear. This CDR3 spans 15 amino acids. The germline V gene has CDR1 SGHTA and CDR2 FQGNSA. V was shortened by 0 bases and J by 1 base, with 9 bases between the two germline ends.

The gene calls are TRBV5-5 and TRBJ1-1; maybe TRBD1 (5 bases). The V end was cut by 4 bases, the J end by 4 bases, with 17 bases between. CDR1 and CDR2 from the germline V gene are SGHKS and YYEKEE (reference sequence). The length of the CDR3 is 15 residues. The CDR3 DNA reads as TGTGCCAGCAGCCTCCTTGGGGGGGGAGCCACTGAAGCTTTCTTT. It is translated as CASSLLGGGATEAFF.